What follows is one T cell receptor (beta chain) and its context. Using its own MiXCR run on the RT-PCR reads, TCRdb lists one record per CDR3 protein. The sample shows approximately 200,000 distinct CDR3 sequences, 13% to 15% of them seen only once. Germline V CDR1 and CDR2: DFQATT, SNEGSKA (reference sequence). The CDR3 spans 14 residues. The data originate from a study of patients and donors after allogeneic stem cell transplantation. This chain links TRBV20-1 with TRBJ2-3; 7 bases agree with TRBD2. The clonotype comes from a human donor who was either an allogeneic HSCT recipient or a stem cell or donor lymphocyte infusion donor (not recorded which). It is not recorded whose cells these are; they may come from a transplant donor. Sample: blood, either unsorted or a sorted T cell fraction (not recorded which). CDR3 sequence (DNA): TGCAGCTTTCTAGCGGCAGACGGCACAGATACGCAGTATTTT. It specifies CSFLAADGTDTQYF.